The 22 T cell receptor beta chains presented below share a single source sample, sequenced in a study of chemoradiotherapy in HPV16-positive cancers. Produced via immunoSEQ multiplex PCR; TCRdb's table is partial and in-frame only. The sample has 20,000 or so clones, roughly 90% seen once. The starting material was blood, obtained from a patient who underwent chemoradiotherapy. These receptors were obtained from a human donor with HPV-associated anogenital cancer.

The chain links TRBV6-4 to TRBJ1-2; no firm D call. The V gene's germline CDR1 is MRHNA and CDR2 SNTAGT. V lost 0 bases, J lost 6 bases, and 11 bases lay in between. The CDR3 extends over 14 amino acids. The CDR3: CASSDSTHGDGYTF. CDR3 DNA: TGTGCCAGCAGTGACTCGACACACGGTGATGGCTACACCTTC.

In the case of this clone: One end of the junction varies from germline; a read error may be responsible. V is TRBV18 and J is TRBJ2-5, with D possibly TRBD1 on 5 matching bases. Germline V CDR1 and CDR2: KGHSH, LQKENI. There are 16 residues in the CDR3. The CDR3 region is CASSPKDTTIQVTQYF. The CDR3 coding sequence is TGTGCCAGCTCACCAAAGGACACCACTATCCAAGTGACCCAGTACTTC.

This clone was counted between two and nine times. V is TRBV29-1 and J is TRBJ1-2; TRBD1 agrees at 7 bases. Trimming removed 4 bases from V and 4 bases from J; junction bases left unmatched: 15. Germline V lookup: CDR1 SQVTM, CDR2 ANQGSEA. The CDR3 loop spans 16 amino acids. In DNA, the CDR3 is TGCAGCGTTGCAGAGACAGGGAGTAGACCTTCCTATGGCTACACCTTC. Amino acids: CSVAETGSRPSYGYTF.

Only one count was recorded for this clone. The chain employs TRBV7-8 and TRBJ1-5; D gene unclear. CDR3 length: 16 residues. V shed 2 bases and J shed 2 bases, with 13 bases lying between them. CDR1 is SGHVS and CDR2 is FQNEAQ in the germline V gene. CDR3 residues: CASSLSMDERNQPQHF. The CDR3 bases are TGTGCCAGCAGCTTAAGTATGGACGAGCGCAATCAGCCCCAGCATTTT.

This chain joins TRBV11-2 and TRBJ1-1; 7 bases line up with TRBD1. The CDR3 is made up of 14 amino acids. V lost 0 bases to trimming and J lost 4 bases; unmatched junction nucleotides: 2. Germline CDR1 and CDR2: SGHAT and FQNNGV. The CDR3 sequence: CASSLEGQITEAFF. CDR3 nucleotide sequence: TGTGCCAGCAGCTTAGAGGGACAGATCACTGAAGCTTTCTTT.

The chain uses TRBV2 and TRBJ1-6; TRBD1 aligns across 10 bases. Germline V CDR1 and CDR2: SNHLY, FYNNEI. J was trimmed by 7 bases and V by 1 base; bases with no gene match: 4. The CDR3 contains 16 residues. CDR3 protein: CASSEVRGQGNSPLHF. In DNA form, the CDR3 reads TGTGCCAGCAGTGAAGTTCGGGGACAGGGGAATTCACCCCTCCACTTT.

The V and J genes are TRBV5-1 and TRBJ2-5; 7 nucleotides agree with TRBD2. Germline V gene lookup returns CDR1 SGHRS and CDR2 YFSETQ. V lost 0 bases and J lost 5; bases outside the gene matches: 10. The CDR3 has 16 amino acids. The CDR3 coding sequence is TGCGCCAGCAGCTTGGGGATTAAGCGGGGTCCGGAGACCCAGTACTTC. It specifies CASSLGIKRGPETQYF.

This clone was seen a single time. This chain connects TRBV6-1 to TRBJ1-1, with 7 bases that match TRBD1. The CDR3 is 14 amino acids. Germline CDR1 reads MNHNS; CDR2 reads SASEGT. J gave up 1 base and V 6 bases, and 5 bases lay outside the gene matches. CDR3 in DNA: TGTGCCAGCAGAGTGGGACAGACGAACACTGAAGCTTTCTTT. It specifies CASRVGQTNTEAFF.

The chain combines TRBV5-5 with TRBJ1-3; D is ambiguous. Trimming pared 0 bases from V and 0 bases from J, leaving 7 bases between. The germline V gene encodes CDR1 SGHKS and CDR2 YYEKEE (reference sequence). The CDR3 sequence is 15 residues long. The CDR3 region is CASSLGPTSGNTIYF. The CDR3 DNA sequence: TGTGCCAGCAGCTTGGGGCCTACCTCTGGAAACACCATATATTTT.

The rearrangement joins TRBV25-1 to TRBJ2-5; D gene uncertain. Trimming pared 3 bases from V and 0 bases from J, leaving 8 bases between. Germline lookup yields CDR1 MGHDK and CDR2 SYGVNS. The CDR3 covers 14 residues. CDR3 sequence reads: CASSDLGYQETQYF. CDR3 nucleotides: TGTGCCAGCAGTGACCTGGGGTACCAAGAGACCCAGTACTTC.

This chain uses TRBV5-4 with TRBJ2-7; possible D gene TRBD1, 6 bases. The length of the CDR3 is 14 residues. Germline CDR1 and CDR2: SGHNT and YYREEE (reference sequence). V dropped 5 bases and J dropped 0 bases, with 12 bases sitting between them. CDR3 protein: CASSLDRSSYEQYF. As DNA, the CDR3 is TGTGCCAGCAGTCTCGACAGGAGCTCCTACGAGCAGTACTTC.

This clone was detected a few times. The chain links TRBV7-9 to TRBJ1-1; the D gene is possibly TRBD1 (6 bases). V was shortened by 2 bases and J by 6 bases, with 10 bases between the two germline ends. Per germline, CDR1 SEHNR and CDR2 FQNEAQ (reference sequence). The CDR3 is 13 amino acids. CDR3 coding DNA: TGTGCCAGCAGCTTAACGGGGGCCTCTGAAGCTTTCTTT. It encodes CASSLTGASEAFF.

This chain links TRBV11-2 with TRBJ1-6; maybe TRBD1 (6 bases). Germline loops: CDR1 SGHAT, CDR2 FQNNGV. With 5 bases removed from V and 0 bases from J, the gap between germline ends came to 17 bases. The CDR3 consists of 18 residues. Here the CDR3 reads CASSPYNRASSYNSPLHF. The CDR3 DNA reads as TGTGCCAGCAGCCCGTATAACAGGGCGAGCTCCTATAATTCACCCCTCCACTTT.

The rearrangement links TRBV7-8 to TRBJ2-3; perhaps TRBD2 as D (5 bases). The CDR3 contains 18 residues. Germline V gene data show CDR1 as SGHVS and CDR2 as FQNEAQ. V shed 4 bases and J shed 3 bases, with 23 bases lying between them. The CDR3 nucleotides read TGTGCCAGCAGCTGGGGAGCCCGACTCGCGAGCCTAACAGATACGCAGTATTTT. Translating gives CASSWGARLASLTDTQYF.

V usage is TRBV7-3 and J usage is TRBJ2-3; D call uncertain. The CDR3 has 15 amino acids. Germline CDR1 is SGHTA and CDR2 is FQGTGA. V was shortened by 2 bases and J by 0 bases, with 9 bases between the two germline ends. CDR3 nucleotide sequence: TGTGCCAGCAGCTTATCTACCGCTAGCACAGATACGCAGTATTTT. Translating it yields CASSLSTASTDTQYF. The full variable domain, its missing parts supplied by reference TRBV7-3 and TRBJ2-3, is GAGVSQTPSNKVTEKGKYVELRCDPISGHTALYWYRQSLGQGPEFLIYFQGTGAADDSGLPNDRFFAVRPEGSVSTLKIQRTERGDSAVYLCASSLSTASTDTQYFGPGTRLTVL.

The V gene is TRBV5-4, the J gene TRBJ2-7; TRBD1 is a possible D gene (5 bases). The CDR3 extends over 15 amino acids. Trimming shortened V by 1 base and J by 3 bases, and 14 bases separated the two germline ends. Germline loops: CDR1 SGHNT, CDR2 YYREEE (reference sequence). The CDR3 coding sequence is TGTGCCAGCAGCTTGATCGACAGAAACAACTACGAGCAGTACTTC. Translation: CASSLIDRNNYEQYF.

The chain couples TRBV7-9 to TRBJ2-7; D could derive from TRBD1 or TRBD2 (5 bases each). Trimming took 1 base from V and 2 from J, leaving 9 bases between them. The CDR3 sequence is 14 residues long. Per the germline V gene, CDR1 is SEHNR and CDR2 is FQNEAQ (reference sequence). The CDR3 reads CASSLVGRTYEQYV. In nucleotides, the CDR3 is TGTGCCAGCAGCTTAGTGGGACGGACCTACGAGCAGTACGTC.

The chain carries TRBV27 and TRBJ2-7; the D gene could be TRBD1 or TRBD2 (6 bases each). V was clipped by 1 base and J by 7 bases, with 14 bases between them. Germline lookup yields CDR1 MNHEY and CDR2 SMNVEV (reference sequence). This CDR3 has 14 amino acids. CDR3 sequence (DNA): TGTGCCAGCAGTTTATTTAAGGGGGGAAGGGAGCAGTACTTC. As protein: CASSLFKGGREQYF.

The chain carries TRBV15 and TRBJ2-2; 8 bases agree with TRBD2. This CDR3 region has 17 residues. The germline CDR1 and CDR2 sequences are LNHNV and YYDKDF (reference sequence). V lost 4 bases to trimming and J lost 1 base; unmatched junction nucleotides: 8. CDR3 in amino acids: CATSKGSRGGNTGELFF. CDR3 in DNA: TGTGCCACCAGCAAAGGCTCCCGGGGGGGGAACACCGGGGAGCTGTTTTTT.

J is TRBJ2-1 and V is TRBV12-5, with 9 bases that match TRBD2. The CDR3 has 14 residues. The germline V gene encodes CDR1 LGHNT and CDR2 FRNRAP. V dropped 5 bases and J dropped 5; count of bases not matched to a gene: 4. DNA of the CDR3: TGTGCTAGTGGTCTTAGCGGGGGACACAATGAGCAGTTCTTC. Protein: CASGLSGGHNEQFF.

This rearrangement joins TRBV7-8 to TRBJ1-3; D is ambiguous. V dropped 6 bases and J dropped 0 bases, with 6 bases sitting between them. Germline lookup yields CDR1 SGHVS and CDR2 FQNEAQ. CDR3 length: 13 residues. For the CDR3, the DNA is TGTGCCAGCAGTCGGTCCTCTGGAAACACCATATATTTT. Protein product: CASSRSSGNTIYF.

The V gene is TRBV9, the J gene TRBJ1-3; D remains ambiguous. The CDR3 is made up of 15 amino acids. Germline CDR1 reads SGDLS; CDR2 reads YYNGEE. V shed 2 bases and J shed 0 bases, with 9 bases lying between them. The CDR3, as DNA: TGTGCCAGCAGCGTCGGGCCCAGCTCTGGAAACACCATATATTTT. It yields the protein CASSVGPSSGNTIYF.